The present TCR beta chain was sequenced within a study of cytomegalovirus exposure and HLA in healthy donors. To note about this clone: Its target is not known.

Germline CDR1 LNHNV, CDR2 YYDKDF (reference sequence). This CDR3 has 14 residues. Trimming removed 3 bases at V and 7 bases at J, with 13 bases between. Unrecorded immune exposure was likely among donors, who were nominally healthy when sampled. Study-wide results and limits: It was in a later analysis that TCR association rates were seen to vary by HLA locus, highest for DRB1 and lowest for HLA-C. The productive fraction for most TCR beta V segments was about 90% or about 30% in an earlier analysis.

The PCR ran on 60 Vbeta and 13 Jbeta primers. Here immunoSEQ multiplex PCR was the method, and the copy in TCRdb shows in-frame clones only, minus some. The sample contains about 140,000 clones, 80% to 85% of which appear only once. The origin of this receptor is a woman in her forties or fifties in good health and CMV-seropositive. The sample comprised PBMCs. This chain connects TRBV15 to TRBJ2-1; TRBD2 is a possible D gene (7 bases). CDR3 coding DNA: TGTGCCACCAGCAGTCAGGGAGGGGGAAATGAGCAGTTCTTC. Protein: CATSSQGGGNEQFF.